These T cell receptor beta chains were read from a single sample in a study of shared T cell receptors in the human thymus. The repertoire was sequenced with immunoSEQ multiplex PCR; TCRdb's copy has only in-frame clones and lacks some. Of some 760,000 clones listed, around 85% are singletons. These data were likewise used in another study, on human thymus T cells.

Sequencing was performed on thymocytes. All receptors come from a girl under two years old with a congenital heart defect. The conserved cysteine and the conserved F or W are not part of the CDR3 here. Fields, in order: V gene, clone size, J gene, CDR3 protein. Rows give clone size only sometimes, using once, few, many, or a class for an expanded clone.

V: TRBV5-6; size: .; J: TRBJ1-1; CDR3: ASSLDRVQHGEAF
V: TRBV28; size: once; J: TRBJ1-4; CDR3: ASSLGDIKLF
V: TRBV7-9; size: .; J: TRBJ2-7; CDR3: ASSQGLAGGPYEQY
V: TRBV7-8; size: .; J: TRBJ1-1; CDR3: ASSLLTGRNTEAF
V: TRBV28; size: .; J: TRBJ1-2; CDR3: ASSNRKSNYGYT
V: TRBV4-1; size: .; J: TRBJ2-7; CDR3: ASSQGRGGRIYEQY
V: TRBV5-1; size: .; J: TRBJ2-1; CDR3: ASSLRTSGGALIYNEQF
V: TRBV28; size: once; J: TRBJ1-5; CDR3: ASSLWCPGYSNQPQH
V: TRBV15; size: .; J: TRBJ2-7; CDR3: ATSSRGHFRYEQY
V: TRBV6-7; size: once; J: TRBJ2-2; CDR3: ASISGQGDSGELF
V: TRBV18; size: .; J: TRBJ2-1; CDR3: ASSHFKRHHINNEQF
V: TRBV5-4; size: .; J: TRBJ1-1; CDR3: ASSLKGRSTRTGWGTEAF
V: TRBV19; size: .; J: TRBJ1-4; CDR3: ASSMGPHEKLF